This TCR beta chain comes out of a study of long-term antiretroviral therapy in people with HIV. Study-level points and caveats: It was not possible to obtain data on ART adherence, viral resistance or therapy changes. Once patients were on ART, diversity went higher but still fell short of transplant donor controls. Clonotypes expanded prior to ART showed repertoire dominance at all sampled time points. CDR3 lengths in HIV samples spanned a narrower range than controls.

Run at survey level, the immunoSEQ assay was version v3.0. Sequencing was performed with immunoSEQ multiplex PCR; in TCRdb, only in-frame clones are kept and a portion is missing. The sample has 30,000 to 40,000 clones; around 94% are singletons. With regard to this clone: Antigen: not known.

This receptor was identified in a woman in her forties or fifties with HIV. Sequenced here: unsorted PBMCs, sampled 4.1 years after starting antiretroviral therapy.

CDR3 coding DNA: TGTGCCAGCAGCCCAGACAGGGGGTATGAGCAGTTCTTC. It codes for CASSPDRGYEQFF. The chain employs TRBV13 and TRBJ2-1; TRBD1 matches at 9 bases. Germline V lookup: CDR1 PRHDT, CDR2 FYEKMQ (reference sequence). The V segment lost 5 bases and the J segment 8 bases; nucleotides outside the gene matches: 4. The CDR3 contains 13 residues.